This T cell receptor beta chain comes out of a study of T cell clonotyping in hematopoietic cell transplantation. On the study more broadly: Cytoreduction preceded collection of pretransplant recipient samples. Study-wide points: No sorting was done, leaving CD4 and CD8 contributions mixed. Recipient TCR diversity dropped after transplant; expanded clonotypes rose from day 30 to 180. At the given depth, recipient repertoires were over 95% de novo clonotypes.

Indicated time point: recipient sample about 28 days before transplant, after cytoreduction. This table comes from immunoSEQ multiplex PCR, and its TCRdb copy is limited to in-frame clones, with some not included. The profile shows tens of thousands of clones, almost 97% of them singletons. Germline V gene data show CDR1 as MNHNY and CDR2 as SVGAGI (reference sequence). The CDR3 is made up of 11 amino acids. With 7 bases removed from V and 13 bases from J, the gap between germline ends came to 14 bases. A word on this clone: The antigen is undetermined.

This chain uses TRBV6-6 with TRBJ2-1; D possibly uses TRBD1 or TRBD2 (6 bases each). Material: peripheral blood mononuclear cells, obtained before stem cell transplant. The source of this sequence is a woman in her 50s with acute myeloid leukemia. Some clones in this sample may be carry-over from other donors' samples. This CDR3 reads CASNGGTFQFF. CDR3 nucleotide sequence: TGTGCCAGCAACGGCGGGACATTCCAGTTCTTC.